This entry lists 24 T cell receptor beta chains sequenced from one sample in a study of blood T cell repertoires in COVID-19. Method: immunoSEQ multiplex PCR; TCRdb's copy keeps in-frame clones and lacks some. There are around 200,000 clones in the sample; 70% to 90% occur only once, and about a fifth lies in the top ten. Sequenced: peripheral blood. Receptor source: a man in his 70s with active or convalescent COVID-19.

The count of this clone is one. The rearrangement links TRBV5-4 to TRBJ1-2; weak D call: TRBD1 (6 bases). CDR3 length equals 13 residues. V lost 4 bases and J 4 bases, leaving 11 bases between the germline ends. Germline CDR1 is SGHNT and CDR2 is YYREEE (reference sequence). The CDR3 sequence: CASSPGQIYGYTF. The CDR3 nucleotides are TGTGCCAGCAGCCCCGGACAGATCTATGGCTACACCTTC.

The genes are TRBV6-5 and TRBJ1-1; D is unclear. The CDR3 is made up of 14 amino acids. CDR1 is MNHEY and CDR2 is SVGAGI in the germline V gene. Trimming cost V 2 bases and J 1 base, with 8 bases left between them. CDR3 nucleotide sequence: TGTGCCAGCAGTTACCAGACACGGAACACTGAAGCTTTCTTT. It encodes CASSYQTRNTEAFF.

The gene calls are TRBV10-3 and TRBJ1-6; maybe TRBD1 (6 bases). The ends were cut back, 3 bases at V and 9 bases at J, with 18 bases in the middle. CDR3 size: 16 residues. Looked up from germline, CDR1 is ENHRY and CDR2 is SYGVKD. The CDR3 protein is CAISEQRTEVISPLHF. CDR3 DNA sequence: TGTGCCATCAGTGAACAGAGGACAGAAGTGATTTCACCCCTCCACTTT.

V usage is TRBV28 and J usage is TRBJ2-1; TRBD2 agrees at 9 bases. Germline lookup yields CDR1 MDHEN and CDR2 SYDVKM. CDR3 length: 14 residues. Trimming at V came to 7 bases and at J to 2 bases, leaving 3 bases not matched to a gene. In nucleotides, the CDR3 is TGTGCCAGCATCGCGGGAGGGCCCTACAATGAGCAGTTCTTC. Amino acid sequence: CASIAGGPYNEQFF.

The chain is built from TRBV19 and TRBJ1-2; D perhaps matches TRBD1 (5 bases). The CDR3 is 16 residues long. In germline, CDR1 is LNHDA, CDR2 SQIVND (reference sequence). Trimming removed 3 bases at V and 5 bases at J, with 19 bases between. CDR3 sequence (DNA): TGTGCCAGTAGTATCGGGGGTACCAAAGGGTCTTATGGCTACACCTTC. This gives the protein CASSIGGTKGSYGYTF.

The rearrangement joins TRBV6-5 to TRBJ2-7; 8 bases are shared with TRBD1. CDR1 and CDR2 (germline): MNHEY, SVGAGI. With 0 bases clipped from V and 5 bases from J, the junction kept 6 bases outside the gene matches. This CDR3 has 15 residues. CDR3 residues: CASSYSRQGMNEQYF. CDR3 sequence (DNA): TGTGCCAGCAGTTACTCGAGACAGGGGATGAACGAGCAGTACTTC.

V and J are TRBV7-2 and TRBJ2-1; no firm D call. The CDR3 is 16 amino acids. The V and J ends lost 5 bases and 6 bases respectively, with 20 bases between them. The germline gives CDR1 SGHTA, CDR2 FQGNSA. The CDR3: CASSPQRIRRSNEQFF. The CDR3 coding sequence is TGTGCCAGCAGCCCCCAGCGCATTCGGCGTAGCAATGAGCAGTTCTTC.

The table lists this clone with a count of one. V is TRBV28 and J is TRBJ2-3; D unresolved. This CDR3 is built from 16 residues. Looked up from germline, CDR1 is MDHEN and CDR2 is SYDVKM. V lost 4 bases and J lost 4, with 18 bases in between. The CDR3 reads CASSSPGVVSADTQYF. The CDR3 DNA is TGTGCCAGCAGTTCTCCTGGAGTAGTGAGCGCAGATACGCAGTATTTT. Filled out from reference TRBV28 and TRBJ2-3, the complete variable domain reads DVKVTQSSRYLVKRTGEKVFLECVQDMDHENMFWYRQDPGLGLRLIYFSYDVKMKEKGDIPEGYSVSREKKERFSLILESASTNQTSMYLCASSSPGVVSADTQYFGPGTRLTVL.

The V gene is TRBV10-2, the J gene TRBJ1-2; D is undetermined. CDR1 is WSHSY and CDR2 is SAAADI in the germline V gene. The CDR3 covers 13 residues. Trimming pared 5 bases from V and 0 bases from J, leaving 7 bases between. The CDR3 nucleotides read TGCGCCAGCAGTCCCCAGACTAACTATGGCTACACCTTC. Amino acids: CASSPQTNYGYTF.

The chain uses TRBV7-2 and TRBJ1-2, with unresolved D. Germline V gene lookup returns CDR1 SGHTA and CDR2 FQGNSA. The CDR3 sequence is 14 residues long. Trimming took off 1 base at V and 4 bases at J, with 10 bases between the two ends. CDR3 sequence: CASSLDAAGYGYTF. CDR3 nucleotides: TGTGCCAGCAGCTTAGATGCAGCAGGCTATGGCTACACCTTC.

This chain uses TRBV6-5 with TRBJ2-7, with 12 bases that match TRBD1. CDR3 size: 14 residues. The germline CDR1 and CDR2 sequences are MNHEY and SVGAGI. The trim removed 7 bases at V and 6 bases at J, leaving 7 bases unmatched. The CDR3 coding sequence is TGTGCCAGCAACCGGGACAGGGGGCTCGCCGAGCAGTACTTC. Protein product: CASNRDRGLAEQYF.

The chain links TRBV2 to TRBJ1-2, with TRBD1 as a possible D gene (5 bases). V dropped 7 bases and J dropped 8 bases, with 20 bases sitting between them. The length of the CDR3 is 14 residues. Germline CDR1 SNHLY, CDR2 FYNNEI. This chain's CDR3 is CASIPQYGGRGYTF. The CDR3 DNA reads TGTGCCAGCATACCCCAATACGGGGGTCGGGGCTACACCTTC.

J is TRBJ1-5 and V is TRBV7-2; TRBD1 might be the D (6 bases). This CDR3 has 15 amino acids. V dropped 5 bases and J dropped 6 bases, with 17 bases sitting between them. The germline CDR1 and CDR2 sequences are SGHTA and FQGNSA. The CDR3 loop is CASSQRAGVGQPQHF. The CDR3 DNA sequence: TGTGCCAGCAGCCAAAGGGCAGGGGTCGGTCAGCCCCAGCATTTT.

This chain connects TRBV10-1 to TRBJ2-1, with D tentatively TRBD2 (5 bases). Trimming left V 2 bases short and J 11 bases short, with 19 bases between. The CDR3 length is 15 residues. CDR1 and CDR2 from the germline V gene are WNHNN and SYGVQD (reference sequence). This CDR3 is CASSENPSGTSQQFF. CDR3 bases: TGCGCCAGCAGTGAGAACCCTTCGGGAACGAGTCAGCAGTTCTTC.

This chain uses TRBV18 with TRBJ1-5; D ambiguous. Germline V gives CDR1 KGHSH, CDR2 LQKENI. This CDR3 comprises 12 residues. With 6 bases removed from V and 4 bases from J, the gap between germline ends came to 7 bases. This CDR3 is CASSSGNQPQHF. The CDR3 DNA sequence: TGTGCCAGCTCTTCCGGGAATCAGCCCCAGCATTTT.

The chain carries TRBV18 and TRBJ1-4; weak D call: TRBD1 (6 bases). V was cut by 1 base and J by 8 bases, with 14 bases left in between. CDR1 is KGHSH and CDR2 is LQKENI in the germline V gene. CDR3 length: 15 residues. In nucleotides, the CDR3 is TGTGCCAGCTCACCACGGCCAGGGGTCGGAGAAAAACTGTTTTTT. Translating gives CASSPRPGVGEKLFF. Supplemented by reference TRBV18 and TRBJ1-4, the full variable domain reads NAGVMQNPRHLVRRRGQEARLRCSPMKGHSHVYWYRQLPEEGLKFMVYLQKENIIDESGMPKERFSAEFPKEGPSILRIQQVVRGDSAAYFCASSPRPGVGEKLFFGSGTQLSVL.

The chain links TRBV19 to TRBJ1-1, with a tentative D call TRBD1 (6 bases). The CDR3 is 16 amino acids. Trimming cost V 6 bases and J 0 bases, with 17 bases left between them. Germline CDR1 and CDR2: LNHDA and SQIVND (reference sequence). CDR3 sequence (DNA): TGTGCCAGTAGGCGAACAGGGCGGGTAATGAACACTGAAGCTTTCTTT. This codes for CASRRTGRVMNTEAFF. The full variable domain, rest sourced from reference TRBV19 and TRBJ1-1, is DGGITQSPKYLFRKEGQNVTLSCEQNLNHDAMYWYRQDPGQGLRLIYYSQIVNDFQKGDIAEGYSVSREKKESFPLTVTSAQKNPTAFYLCASRRTGRVMNTEAFFGQGTRLTVV.

This clone was detected once. The rearrangement uses TRBV28 and TRBJ2-7; D not certain. Germline V lookup: CDR1 MDHEN, CDR2 SYDVKM. The CDR3 contains 13 residues. Trimming pared 4 bases from V and 1 base from J, leaving 8 bases between. The CDR3: CASSSPNSYEQYF. The CDR3 region has the DNA TGTGCCAGCAGTTCCCCAAATTCCTACGAGCAGTACTTC.

This chain uses TRBV7-9 with TRBJ1-1; 7 positions match TRBD1. Germline values: CDR1 SEHNR, CDR2 FQNEAQ (reference sequence). Trimming took 5 bases from V and 11 from J; bases not matched to a gene: 11. The CDR3 extends over 13 amino acids. The CDR3 nucleotides read TGTGCCAGCAGCCCCCGACAGGGAGGATCGGCTTTCTTT. Encoded protein: CASSPRQGGSAFF.

The chain is built from TRBV12-5 and TRBJ2-2, with D possibly TRBD1 on 6 matching bases. The V gene lost 4 bases and the J gene lost 6 bases, with 15 bases spanning the gap. CDR3 length equals 15 residues. CDR1 is LGHNT, CDR2 FRNRAP, per germline. Here the CDR3 DNA reads TGTGCTAGTGGTTACGCTCAGGGGTGGGCCGGGGAGCTGTTTTTT. Translation: CASGYAQGWAGELFF. Full variable domain (outside the CDR3, taken from reference TRBV12-5 and TRBJ2-2): DARVTQTPRHKVTEMGQEVTMRCQPILGHNTVFWYRQTMMQGLELLAYFRNRAPLDDSGMPKDRFSAEMPDATLATLKIQPSEPRDSAVYFCASGYAQGWAGELFFGEGSRLTVL.

This sequence joins TRBV7-8 and TRBJ2-7, with TRBD1 identical over 7 bases. The V and J ends lost 2 bases and 5 bases, in that order; junction bases with no gene match: 3. The CDR3 is 13 amino acids. Germline V gene sequence: CDR1 SGHVS, CDR2 FQNEAQ. In nucleotides, the CDR3 is TGTGCCAGCAGCTTACAGGGGGTCGACGAGCAGTACTTC. Encoded protein: CASSLQGVDEQYF.

The rearrangement links TRBV18 to TRBJ1-2; D might be TRBD1 (5 bases). The CDR3 is 13 amino acids. Trimming removed 3 bases from V and 9 bases from J, with 14 bases in between. Germline V gene lookup returns CDR1 KGHSH and CDR2 LQKENI. The CDR3 DNA is TGTGCCAGCTCACCGGCGGGGGATCTTAGCTACACCTTC. Translation gives CASSPAGDLSYTF.

The chain couples TRBV6-5 to TRBJ2-4, with D unclear. Looked up from germline, CDR1 is MNHEY and CDR2 is SVGAGI. The germline V and J ends were trimmed by 5 bases and 7 bases, with 12 bases remaining between them. The CDR3 contains 13 residues. The CDR3, as DNA: TGTGCCAGCAGTCCCCCCGGTGAGAACATTCAGTACTTC. Translation: CASSPPGENIQYF.

Remarks on this clone: A junction end diverges from the germline sequence, so it may reflect a read error. J is TRBJ2-1 and V is TRBV7-7; a possible D gene is TRBD1 (5 bases). The CDR3 is 13 amino acids. CDR1 and CDR2 from the germline V gene are SSHAT and FNYEAQ (reference sequence). The CDR3 bases are TGTGCTAGCAGCTCCCGCCCGGCAGGGGAGCAGTTCTTC. Its protein product is CASSSRPAGEQFF.